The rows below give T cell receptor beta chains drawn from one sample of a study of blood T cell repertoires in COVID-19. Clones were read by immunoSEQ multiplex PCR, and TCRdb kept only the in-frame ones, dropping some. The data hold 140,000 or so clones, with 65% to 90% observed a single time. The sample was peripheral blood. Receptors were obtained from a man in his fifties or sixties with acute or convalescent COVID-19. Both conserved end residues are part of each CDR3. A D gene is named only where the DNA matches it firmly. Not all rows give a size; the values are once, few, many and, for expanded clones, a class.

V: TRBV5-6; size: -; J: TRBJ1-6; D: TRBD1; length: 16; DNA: TGTGCCAGCAGAATCGGGACAGGGGGATTAGGTTCACCCCTCCACTTT; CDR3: CASRIGTGGLGSPLHF
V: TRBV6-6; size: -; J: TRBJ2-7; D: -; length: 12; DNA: TGTGCCAGCAGGCCAGGGGCCTACGAGCAGTACTTC; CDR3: CASRPGAYEQYF
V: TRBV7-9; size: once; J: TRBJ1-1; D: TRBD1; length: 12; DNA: TGTGCCAGCAGCCCGGACAGGGAGATTGCTTTCTTT; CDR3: CASSPDREIAFF
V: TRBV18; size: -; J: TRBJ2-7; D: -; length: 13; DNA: TGTGCCAGCTCCCCTGGGAGCTCCTACGAGCAGTACTTC; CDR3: CASSPGSSYEQYF
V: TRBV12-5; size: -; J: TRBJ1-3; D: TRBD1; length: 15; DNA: TGTGCTAGTGCTTACGTCAGGGGGCCTGGAAACACCATATATTTT; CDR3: CASAYVRGPGNTIYF
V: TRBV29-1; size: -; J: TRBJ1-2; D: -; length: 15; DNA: TGCAGCGTTCAGGCCCACACGGGGGCTAACTATGGCTACACCTTC; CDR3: CSVQAHTGANYGYTF
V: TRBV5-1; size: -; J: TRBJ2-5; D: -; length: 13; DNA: TGCGCCAGCAGCTTGGGAGACCAAGAGACCCAGTACTTC; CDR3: CASSLGDQETQYF
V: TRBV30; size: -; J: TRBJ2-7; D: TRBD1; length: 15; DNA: TGTGCCTGGAGGGGGTGGGGACAGGGGCTGAACGAGCAGTACTTC; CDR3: CAWRGWGQGLNEQYF
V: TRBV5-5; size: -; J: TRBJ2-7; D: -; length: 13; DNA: TGTGCCAGCAGCTTTTTTCAGGCCTACGAGCAGTACTTC; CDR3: CASSFFQAYEQYF
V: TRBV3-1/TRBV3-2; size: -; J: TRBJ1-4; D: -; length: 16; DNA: TGTGCCAGCAGCCAAGTACAGGCAACAACGAATGAAAAACTGTTTTTT; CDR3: CASSQVQATTNEKLFF